These 27 T cell receptor beta chains were all obtained from the same sample, sequenced in a study of blood T cell repertoires in COVID-19. The method was immunoSEQ multiplex PCR; TCRdb's version includes in-frame clones alone and lacks a portion of them. The data hold roughly 9,900 clones, with about 81% observed a single time. The sample was peripheral blood. The source of these receptors is a man in his 60s with active COVID-19.

The V call is TRBV7-9, the J call TRBJ1-4, with 7 bases lining up with TRBD1. The CDR3 runs to 15 residues. V trimming: 0 bases; J trimming: 4 bases; junction bases outside the gene matches: 2. In germline, CDR1 is SEHNR, CDR2 FQNEAQ (reference sequence). The CDR3 DNA reads TGTGCCAGCAGCTTAGCGAGACAGGGTAATGAAAAACTGTTTTTT. It is translated as CASSLARQGNEKLFF.

This chain connects TRBV7-2 to TRBJ2-3; weak D call: TRBD1 (6 bases). The CDR3 runs 15 residues. Trimming removed 6 bases from V and 2 bases from J, with 15 bases in between. Looked up from germline, CDR1 is SGHTA and CDR2 is FQGNSA. CDR3 sequence: CASSPLTGPTDTQYF. CDR3 coding DNA: TGTGCCAGCAGTCCCTTGACAGGTCCCACAGATACGCAGTATTTT.

This chain joins TRBV12-3 or TRBV12-4 and TRBJ2-7, with TRBD1 as a possible D gene (5 bases). The CDR3 consists of 11 residues. V lost 5 bases to trimming and J lost 5 bases, with 7 bases between them. Here the CDR3 reads CASSARDEQYF. CDR3 nucleotides: TGTGCCAGCAGTGCCAGGGACGAGCAGTACTTC.

The chain combines TRBV7-8 with TRBJ1-2, with 9 positions matching TRBD1. The J segment lost 4 bases and the V segment lost 5 bases, leaving 8 bases of the junction unmatched. The germline CDR1 and CDR2 sequences are SGHVS and FQNEAQ. The CDR3 is made up of 15 amino acids. The CDR3, as DNA: TGTGCCAGCAGCCCCGGGACAGGGACCCTCTATGGCTACACCTTC. It encodes CASSPGTGTLYGYTF. Using reference TRBV7-8 and TRBJ1-2 for the parts outside the CDR3, the full variable domain is GAGVSQSPRYKVAKRGQDVALRCDPISGHVSLFWYQQALGQGPEFLTYFQNEAQLDKSGLPSDRFFAERPEGSVSTLKIQRTQQEDSAVYLCASSPGTGTLYGYTFGSGTRLTVV.

J is TRBJ1-3 and V is TRBV9, with D possibly TRBD1 on 5 matching bases. CDR1 and CDR2 (germline): SGDLS, YYNGEE. The CDR3 runs to 15 residues. V lost 0 bases and J lost 2, with 9 bases in between. This CDR3 is CASSVVAGAGNTIYF. The CDR3 nucleotides are TGTGCCAGCAGCGTAGTGGCGGGGGCTGGAAACACCATATATTTT.

The chain joins TRBV28 to TRBJ2-1, with no clear D. CDR1 MDHEN and CDR2 SYDVKM come from the germline V gene. V lost 4 bases and J 7 bases, leaving 11 bases between the germline ends. The CDR3 is 13 residues long. DNA for the CDR3: TGTGCCAGCAGTTCCCCCCCCGGTAATGAGCAGTTCTTC. This gives the protein CASSSPPGNEQFF.

The chain links TRBV15 to TRBJ2-3, with 14 bases fitting TRBD2. This CDR3 region has 16 residues. V shed 5 bases and J 2 bases; nucleotides not matched to a gene: 3. The germline V gene has CDR1 LNHNV and CDR2 YYDKDF (reference sequence). CDR3 bases: TGTGCCACCAGCGGGGGACTAGCGGGAGTCACAGATACGCAGTATTTT. Translation gives CATSGGLAGVTDTQYF.

This CDR3 is CASSFSPGYEQYF. CDR3 in DNA: TGCGCCAGCAGCTTCTCGCCCGGGTACGAGCAGTACTTC. This chain uses TRBV5-1 with TRBJ2-7; D uncertain. CDR1 is SGHRS, CDR2 YFSETQ, per germline. The germline V and J ends were trimmed by 2 bases and 4 bases, with 10 bases remaining between them. The CDR3 extends over 13 amino acids.

This clone was counted between two and nine times. The chain has TRBV28 and TRBJ1-3; perhaps TRBD1 as D (6 bases). Trimming pared 5 bases from V and 6 bases from J, leaving 20 bases between. Germline loops: CDR1 MDHEN, CDR2 SYDVKM. CDR3 length equals 16 residues. The DNA for the CDR3 is TGTGCCAGCAGTGAAACAGGGTTGCGTTTACCAAACACCATATATTTT. Amino acid sequence: CASSETGLRLPNTIYF.

A few counts support this clone. The chain combines TRBV19 with TRBJ2-7; D possibly corresponds to TRBD2 (6 bases). The CDR3 is 17 amino acids. Germline V gives CDR1 LNHDA, CDR2 SQIVND (reference sequence). Trimming took off 4 bases at V and 4 bases at J, with 23 bases between the two ends. The CDR3 DNA is TGTGCCAGTAGTAGCGGGCGGGGTTCAGGAAGCCCATACGAGCAGTACTTC. Protein sequence: CASSSGRGSGSPYEQYF.

The chain has TRBV6-6 and TRBJ2-2, with D perhaps TRBD2 (5 bases). CDR3 length equals 15 residues. Per the germline V gene, CDR1 is MNHNY and CDR2 is SVGAGI (reference sequence). V was trimmed by 6 bases and J by 6 bases, leaving 17 bases between them. The DNA of the CDR3 is TGTGCCAGCAGCCAGGACTTTAATTCACCCGGGGAGCTGTTTTTT. Translation gives CASSQDFNSPGELFF.

This clone is termed large. This chain links TRBV28 with TRBJ1-6, with D perhaps matching TRBD1 (5 bases). Germline CDR1 is MDHEN and CDR2 is SYDVKM. This CDR3 comprises 14 residues. The V end lost 8 bases, the J end lost 2 bases, and 10 bases lay between the germline ends. In DNA, the CDR3 is TGTGCCAGCGGGGGGGAGGCCTATAATTCACCCCTCCACTTT. Protein product: CASGGEAYNSPLHF.

Only a few counts were recorded for this clone. This rearrangement joins TRBV5-1 to TRBJ2-7; D is unresolved. Germline V gene data show CDR1 as SGHRS and CDR2 as YFSETQ. CDR3 size: 12 residues. V was trimmed by 0 bases and J by 2 bases, leaving 3 bases between them. CDR3: CASSLGTYEQYF. The CDR3 nucleotides are TGCGCCAGCAGCTTGGGTACCTACGAGCAGTACTTC.

This chain links TRBV19 with TRBJ1-1, with TRBD1 matching 9 bases. The CDR3 extends over 17 amino acids. J was trimmed by 2 bases and V by 4 bases; bases with no gene match: 11. The germline V gene has CDR1 LNHDA and CDR2 SQIVND (reference sequence). CDR3 amino acids: CASSRVSGTGTNTEAFF. The CDR3 bases are TGTGCCAGTAGTAGGGTTTCCGGGACAGGGACAAACACTGAAGCTTTCTTT.

This clone was seen only a few times. This chain uses TRBV4-2 with TRBJ2-1, with D tentatively TRBD2 (6 bases). V was trimmed by 1 base and J by 5 bases, leaving 18 bases between them. The CDR3 spans 17 residues. Germline V gene lookup returns CDR1 LGHNA and CDR2 YNFKEQ. This CDR3 reads CASSQGAGGLPNNEQFF. The CDR3 bases are TGTGCCAGCAGCCAAGGTGCAGGCGGACTACCCAACAATGAGCAGTTCTTC.

The chain uses TRBV6-5 and TRBJ2-1; 8 bases map to TRBD2. The CDR3 has 16 residues. Germline V gives CDR1 MNHEY, CDR2 SVGAGI. The J segment lost 4 bases and the V segment lost 2 bases, leaving 7 bases of the junction unmatched. The CDR3 reads CASSYGGSGTYNEQFF. The CDR3 DNA is TGTGCCAGCAGTTACGGTGGTAGCGGGACATACAATGAGCAGTTCTTC.

This clone was recorded once. This sequence joins TRBV6-2 or TRBV6-3 and TRBJ2-2, with a tentative D call TRBD2 (5 bases). There are 12 residues in the CDR3. V lost 5 bases, J lost 11 bases, and 12 bases lay in between. The germline gives CDR1 MNHEY, CDR2 SVGEGT. The CDR3 sequence is CASSRDLGELFF. The CDR3 region has the DNA TGTGCCAGCAGTCGGGATCTCGGAGAGCTGTTTTTT.

The rearrangement joins TRBV6-5 to TRBJ2-7; TRBD1 aligns across 7 bases. This CDR3 is 14 amino acids long. Trimming cost V 8 bases and J 3 bases; bases outside gene matches: 10. Germline V CDR1 and CDR2: MNHEY, SVGAGI. The CDR3 reads CASVAGTEYYEQYF. The CDR3 DNA follows: TGTGCCAGCGTGGCTGGGACAGAGTACTACGAGCAGTACTTC.

The chain couples TRBV6-5 to TRBJ2-3; D uncertain. CDR1 and CDR2 (germline): MNHEY, SVGAGI. V was cut by 2 bases and J by 6 bases, with 6 bases left in between. The CDR3 extends over 12 amino acids. The CDR3 DNA follows: TGTGCCAGCAGTTACCCCCTGGATACGCAGTATTTT. Protein: CASSYPLDTQYF.

V and J are TRBV3-1 (or the pseudogene TRBV3-2) and TRBJ2-1, with TRBD2 identical over 7 bases. CDR1 is LGHDT, CDR2 YNNKEL, per germline (reference sequence). CDR3 length equals 16 residues. V lost 0 bases and J lost 7; bases outside the gene matches: 9. The CDR3 DNA reads as TGTGCCAGCAGCCAAGATGCCTGGCGGGAGCGGAATGAGCAGTTCTTC. This sequence encodes CASSQDAWRERNEQFF.

The chain is built from TRBV5-1 and TRBJ2-1; 9 nucleotides align to TRBD1. This CDR3 contains 15 residues. Trimming cost V 0 bases and J 4 bases; bases outside gene matches: 2. Germline loops: CDR1 SGHRS, CDR2 YFSETQ. CDR3 DNA: TGCGCCAGCAGCTTGGGAGGACAGGGGTACAATGAGCAGTTCTTC. Translating it yields CASSLGGQGYNEQFF.

In this sample, this clone turned up once. The chain carries TRBV7-6 and TRBJ2-1, with 10 bases lining up with TRBD1. Germline V CDR1 and CDR2: SGHVS, FNYEAQ. J gave up 2 bases and V 0 bases, and 1 base lay outside the gene matches. The CDR3 length is 16 residues. CDR3 in DNA: TGTGCCAGCAGCTTAGCAGGACAGGGGGCCTACAATGAGCAGTTCTTC. It codes for CASSLAGQGAYNEQFF.

The CDR3 here is CAVRVNSYEQYF. The CDR3 nucleotides read TGTGCCGTCAGGGTTAACTCCTACGAGCAGTACTTC. This chain uses TRBV2 with TRBJ2-7, with D possibly being TRBD1 (5 bases). Between the trimmed V and J ends, which lost 11 bases and 0 bases, there was a span of 11 bases. This CDR3 has 12 amino acids. Germline V gives CDR1 SNHLY, CDR2 FYNNEI.

The rearrangement joins TRBV7-9 to TRBJ2-2; D is uncertain. The V and J ends lost 5 bases and 2 bases respectively, with 9 bases between them. There are 14 residues in the CDR3. The germline V gene encodes CDR1 SEHNR and CDR2 FQNEAQ (reference sequence). The CDR3 nucleotides are TGTGCCAGCAGCCCTGCTAGAAACACCGGGGAGCTGTTTTTT. It translates to CASSPARNTGELFF.

This sequence joins TRBV4-2 and TRBJ1-5, with 8 bases that match TRBD1. V shed 0 bases, J shed 5 bases, and the junction held 6 bases outside the gene matches. CDR3 length: 16 amino acids. Germline-derived CDR1 and CDR2 are LGHNA and YNFKEQ. This CDR3 reads CASSQEAGGIDQPQHF. Here the CDR3 DNA reads TGTGCCAGCAGCCAAGAAGCAGGGGGCATCGATCAGCCCCAGCATTTT.

This clone was recorded a few times. This chain uses TRBV6-6 with TRBJ1-6; possible D gene TRBD1, 5 bases. V was pared by 8 bases and J by 5 bases, with 10 bases between. This CDR3 comprises 13 residues. CDR1 and CDR2 (germline): MNHNY, SVGAGI (reference sequence). The CDR3 is CASLQTDNSPLHF. The CDR3, as DNA: TGTGCCAGCCTTCAGACAGATAATTCACCCCTCCACTTT.

Here the CDR3 DNA reads TGTGCCAGCAGTTCCTGGAGGGCAGGGGGCGGCGAGCAGTACTTC. Protein product: CASSSWRAGGGEQYF. This chain uses TRBV6-5 with TRBJ2-7, with 8 bases aligning to TRBD1. J gave up 6 bases and V 4 bases, and 11 bases lay outside the gene matches. Germline assignment: CDR1 MNHEY and CDR2 SVGAGI. The length of the CDR3 is 15 residues.